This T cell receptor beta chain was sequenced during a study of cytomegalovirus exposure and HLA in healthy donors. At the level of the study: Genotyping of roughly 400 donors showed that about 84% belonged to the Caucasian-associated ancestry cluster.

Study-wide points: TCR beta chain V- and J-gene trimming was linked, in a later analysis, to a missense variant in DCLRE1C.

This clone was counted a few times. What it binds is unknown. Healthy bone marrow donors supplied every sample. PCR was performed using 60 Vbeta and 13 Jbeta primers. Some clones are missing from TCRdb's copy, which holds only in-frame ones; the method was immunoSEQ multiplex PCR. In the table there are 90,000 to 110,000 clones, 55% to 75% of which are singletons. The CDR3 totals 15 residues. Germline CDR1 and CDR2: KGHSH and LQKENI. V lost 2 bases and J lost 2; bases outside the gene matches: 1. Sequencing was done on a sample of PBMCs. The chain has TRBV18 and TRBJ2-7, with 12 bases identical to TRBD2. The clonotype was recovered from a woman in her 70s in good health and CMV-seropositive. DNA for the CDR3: TGTGCCAGCTCACCAGGACTAGCGGGGACCTACGAGCAGTACTTC. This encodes CASSPGLAGTYEQYF. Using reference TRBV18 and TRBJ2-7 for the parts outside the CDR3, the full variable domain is NAGVMQNPRHLVRRRGQEARLRCSPMKGHSHVYWYRQLPEEGLKFMVYLQKENIIDESGMPKERFSAEFPKEGPSILRIQQVVRGDSAAYFCASSPGLAGTYEQYFGPGTRLTVT.